At least ten counts were recorded for the clone carrying this T cell receptor (beta chain). Its target is not known. This entry is derived from a study of T cells in Graves' hyperthyroidism and ophthalmopathy. The germline V gene has CDR1 WNHNN and CDR2 SYGVQD (reference sequence). V dropped 0 bases and J dropped 0 bases, with 7 bases sitting between them. This CDR3 is 15 amino acids long. Study-wide results and limits: Most clonotypes expanded in the thyroid (above 0.001) were also present in blood.

It was RNA transcripts that yielded the amplified TCR beta CDR3 regions. A first-round RT-PCR of the TCR CDR3 used the HTBI primer set. TCRdb re-called the multiplex PCR reads through MiXCR, storing one row per CDR3 protein. Of more than 300,000 distinct CDR3 sequences in the sample, approximately 15% were seen once. The TCR comes from a woman aged 55 to 70 with Graves' hyperthyroidism. J is TRBJ2-3 and V is TRBV10-1, with D possibly being TRBD1 or TRBD2 (5 bases each). Sequencing was carried out using blood. In DNA form, the CDR3 reads TGCGCCAGCAGTGAGTCCGGGGACAGCACAGATACGCAGTATTTT. It specifies CASSESGDSTDTQYF.